Listed below are T cell receptor beta chains from one sample, sequenced in a study of T cells expressing NK-cell markers. TCRdb reprocessed the 5' RACE reads and reports one entry per CDR3 protein, with no DNA. This table lists 150,000 to 180,000 distinct CDR3 sequences. What was sequenced was blood T cells: a sorted CD56 or NKG2C T cell subset, CD4+ or CD8+ T cells, or bulk PBMC T cells (not recorded which). The receptor set was obtained from a woman aged 50 to 60 in good health. Both conserved end residues are part of each CDR3.

J gene	V gene	CDR3 protein
TRBJ1-1	TRBV3-1	CASSPKISRRNMNTEAFF
TRBJ2-1	TRBV7-9	CASSLAGLAGGNEQFF
TRBJ2-3	TRBV12-3/TRBV12-4	CASSFFGNTDTQYF
TRBJ2-5	TRBV12-3/TRBV12-4	CASRAEGLETQYF
TRBJ1-1	TRBV27	CASSLERATEAFF
TRBJ2-5	TRBV5-1	CASHRTGASETQYF
TRBJ1-1	TRBV7-9	CASTVTLPGEAFF
TRBJ2-1	TRBV12-5	CASGFLAQYYNEQFF
TRBJ2-1	TRBV14	CASSHGQTPYNEQFF
TRBJ2-3	TRBV11-3	CASSFTQLSTDTQYF
TRBJ1-1	TRBV27	CASSLGPNTEAFF
TRBJ1-5	TRBV7-9	CASSPTGAREPQHF
TRBJ2-3	TRBV28	CASGGGASYSDTQYF
TRBJ2-7	TRBV5-1	CASSLAQGNGEQYF
TRBJ2-3	TRBV6-5	CASSSGLATTSTDTQYF
TRBJ1-1	TRBV13	CASSAQGLKTEAFF
TRBJ2-7	TRBV14	CASSHNQGPQYEQYF
TRBJ2-5	TRBV2	CASSGPEGGQETQYF
TRBJ2-3	TRBV7-9	CASSPDSGVNTDTQYF
TRBJ2-3	TRBV7-9	CAIIRGNTDTQYF
TRBJ2-7	TRBV7-9	CASSLQGQEQYF
TRBJ1-1	TRBV7-9	CASSGEVGTEAFF
TRBJ2-3	TRBV7-8	CASSLSTGTGADTQYF
TRBJ2-7	TRBV28	CASSLGVQGPSYEQYF
TRBJ2-1	TRBV3-1	CASSQRAIGRNEQFF
TRBJ2-3	TRBV4-1	CASSQESGLISGDTQYF
TRBJ1-4	TRBV7-9	CASSITNSGVHEKLFF
TRBJ2-1	TRBV4-1	CASSQAGGDYNEQFF
TRBJ1-2	TRBV6-1	CASSEGQPANYGYTF
TRBJ1-1	TRBV5-5	CASSYDISTSMNTEAFF
TRBJ2-7	TRBV27	CASSLIREAAPYEQYF
TRBJ2-6	TRBV12-5	CASGDRAGANVLTF
TRBJ2-5	TRBV7-9	CASSQWTLETQYF
TRBJ2-7	TRBV4-1	CASSQENAYEQYF
TRBJ1-4	TRBV12-3/TRBV12-4	CASSLEFATNEKLFF
TRBJ2-2	TRBV12-3/TRBV12-4	CASSLAPLAGVRETGELFF
TRBJ2-1	TRBV30	CARDLQEGRLAGVYNEQFF
TRBJ2-1	TRBV11-2	CASSFPGLAGYNEQFF
TRBJ2-6	TRBV27	CASTSGATGANVLTF
TRBJ1-1	TRBV5-4	CASSRGTDYTEAFF
TRBJ1-3	TRBV7-6	CASSSDRVGNTIYF
TRBJ2-1	TRBV28	CASSLFGTSGHNEQFF
TRBJ2-1	TRBV5-6	CASSSPRDTPYNEQFF
TRBJ2-3	TRBV5-6	CASSLGGGGSGRSTDTQYF
TRBJ2-1	TRBV9	CASSVASVDWYEQFF
TRBJ2-1	TRBV4-1	CASSQDASGTIRFF
TRBJ1-2	TRBV10-2	CASSDPEYRGPNYGYTF
TRBJ2-3	TRBV20-1	CSATISRSTDTQYF
TRBJ2-1	TRBV19	CASSIDVAGGPYNEQFF